This T cell receptor beta chain stems from a study of cytomegalovirus exposure and HLA in healthy donors. Germline V gene sequence: CDR1 MGHRA, CDR2 YSYEKL. This CDR3 spans 17 amino acids. V was cut by 3 bases and J by 4 bases, with 22 bases left in between. Primers for the PCR totalled 60 Vbeta and 13 Jbeta. Method: immunoSEQ multiplex PCR; TCRdb's copy keeps in-frame clones and lacks some. Its listing shows some 70,000 clones. The sample comprised PBMCs. The sequence was obtained from a man in his forties or fifties in good health and CMV-seronegative. The chain carries TRBV4-1 and TRBJ2-7; D is perhaps TRBD2 (5 bases). The CDR3 region is CASSQADLGISRYEQYF. The CDR3 DNA follows: TGCGCCAGCAGCCAGGCCGACCTCGGGATCTCACGGTACGAGCAGTACTTC.